This T cell receptor (beta chain) originates from a study of T-cell memory formation after mild COVID-19. The CDR3 sequence is 15 residues long. Germline assignment: CDR1 SGHNT and CDR2 YYREEE (reference sequence). With V trimmed by 2 bases and J by 4 bases, 5 bases remained unmatched. Points on this clonotype: No antigen is known for it.

The study, taken as a whole, reports: Contracting clones, day 15 to 85, had balanced CD4/CD8, and later expanders favored CD4+.

TCRdb reprocessed the 5' RACE reads via MiXCR and lists one record per CDR3 protein. The sample lists a few hundred thousand distinct CDR3 sequences, about 16% occurring once. The chain carries TRBV5-4 and TRBJ2-2; TRBD1 matches 7 bases. This sequence was found in a young man who had mild COVID-19 (a few samples of this study predate the infection). Cell type and time point are not known. The sample was PBMCs or a T cell subset sorted from them (not recorded which). CDR3: CASSFWQGVTGELFF. The CDR3 DNA follows: TGTGCCAGCAGCTTCTGGCAGGGGGTCACCGGGGAGCTGTTTTTT.